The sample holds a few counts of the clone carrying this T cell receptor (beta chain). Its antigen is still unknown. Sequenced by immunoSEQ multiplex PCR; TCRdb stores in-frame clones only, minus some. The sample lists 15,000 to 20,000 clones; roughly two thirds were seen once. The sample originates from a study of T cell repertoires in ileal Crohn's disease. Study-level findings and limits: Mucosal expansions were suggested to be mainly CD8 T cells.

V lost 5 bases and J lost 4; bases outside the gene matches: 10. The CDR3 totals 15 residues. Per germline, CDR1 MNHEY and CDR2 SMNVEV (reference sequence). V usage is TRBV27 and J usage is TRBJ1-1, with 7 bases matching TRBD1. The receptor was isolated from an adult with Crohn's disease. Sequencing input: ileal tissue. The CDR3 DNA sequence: TGTGCCAGCAGTCCCCAGACAGGGAGGCCCACTGAAGCTTTCTTT. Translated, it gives CASSPQTGRPTEAFF.